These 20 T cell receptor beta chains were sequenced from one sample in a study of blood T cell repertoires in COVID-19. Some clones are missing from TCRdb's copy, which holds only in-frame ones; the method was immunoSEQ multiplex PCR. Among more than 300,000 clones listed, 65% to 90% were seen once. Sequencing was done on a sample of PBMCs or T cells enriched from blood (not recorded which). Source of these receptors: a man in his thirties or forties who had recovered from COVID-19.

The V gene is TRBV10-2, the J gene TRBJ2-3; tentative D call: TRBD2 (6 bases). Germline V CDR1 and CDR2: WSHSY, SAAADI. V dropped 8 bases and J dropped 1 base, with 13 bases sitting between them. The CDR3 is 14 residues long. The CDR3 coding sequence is TGCGCCAGCGCGGAAGCTAGCGGCACAGATACGCAGTATTTT. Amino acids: CASAEASGTDTQYF.

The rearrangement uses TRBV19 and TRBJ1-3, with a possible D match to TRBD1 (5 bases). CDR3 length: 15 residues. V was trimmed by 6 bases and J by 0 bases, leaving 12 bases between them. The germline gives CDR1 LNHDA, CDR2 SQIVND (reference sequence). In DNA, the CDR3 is TGTGCCAGTAGCCGACAGCGAAGCTCTGGAAACACCATATATTTT. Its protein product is CASSRQRSSGNTIYF. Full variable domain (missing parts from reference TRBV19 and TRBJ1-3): DGGITQSPKYLFRKEGQNVTLSCEQNLNHDAMYWYRQDPGQGLRLIYYSQIVNDFQKGDIAEGYSVSREKKESFPLTVTSAQKNPTAFYLCASSRQRSSGNTIYFGEGSWLTVV.

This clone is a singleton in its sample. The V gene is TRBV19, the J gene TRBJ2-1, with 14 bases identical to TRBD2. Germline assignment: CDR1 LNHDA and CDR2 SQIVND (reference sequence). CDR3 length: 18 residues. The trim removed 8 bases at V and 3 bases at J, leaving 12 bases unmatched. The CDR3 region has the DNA TGTGCCAGTCATCCCGGGACTAGCGGGAGAAGTTACTACAATGAGCAGTTCTTC. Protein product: CASHPGTSGRSYYNEQFF.

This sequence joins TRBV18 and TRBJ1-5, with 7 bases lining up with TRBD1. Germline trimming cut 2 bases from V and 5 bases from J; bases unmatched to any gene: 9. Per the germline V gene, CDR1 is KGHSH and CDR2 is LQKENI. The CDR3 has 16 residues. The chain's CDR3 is CASSPAGQAGDQPQHF. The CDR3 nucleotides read TGTGCCAGCTCACCAGCAGGACAGGCTGGGGATCAGCCCCAGCATTTT.

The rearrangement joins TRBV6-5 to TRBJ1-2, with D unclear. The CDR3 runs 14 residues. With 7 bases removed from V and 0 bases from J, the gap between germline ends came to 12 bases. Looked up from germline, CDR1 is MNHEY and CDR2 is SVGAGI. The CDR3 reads CASKSAEANYGYTF. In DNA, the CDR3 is TGTGCCAGCAAGTCGGCGGAAGCTAACTATGGCTACACCTTC.

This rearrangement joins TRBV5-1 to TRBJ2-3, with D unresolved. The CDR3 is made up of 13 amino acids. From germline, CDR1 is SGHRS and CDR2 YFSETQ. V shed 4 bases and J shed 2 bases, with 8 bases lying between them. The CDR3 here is CASSNGDTDTQYF. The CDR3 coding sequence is TGCGCCAGCAGCAACGGAGACACAGATACGCAGTATTTT.

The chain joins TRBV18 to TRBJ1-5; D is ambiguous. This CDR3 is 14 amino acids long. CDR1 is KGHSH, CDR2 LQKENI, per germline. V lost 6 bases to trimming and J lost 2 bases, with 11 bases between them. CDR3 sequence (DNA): TGTGCCAGCTCCCAAGTGGGCGGCAATCAGCCCCAGCATTTT. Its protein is CASSQVGGNQPQHF.

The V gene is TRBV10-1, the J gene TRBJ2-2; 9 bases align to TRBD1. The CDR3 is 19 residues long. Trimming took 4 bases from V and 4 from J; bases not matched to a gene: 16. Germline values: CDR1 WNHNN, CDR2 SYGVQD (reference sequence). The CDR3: CASSGRPETGGYGTGELFF. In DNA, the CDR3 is TGCGCCAGCAGTGGGCGACCCGAGACAGGGGGATATGGCACCGGGGAGCTGTTTTTT.

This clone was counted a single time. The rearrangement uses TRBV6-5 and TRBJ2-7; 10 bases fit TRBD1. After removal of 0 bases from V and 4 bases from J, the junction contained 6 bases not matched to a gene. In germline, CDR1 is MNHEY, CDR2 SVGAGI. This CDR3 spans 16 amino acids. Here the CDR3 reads CASSYSFGTGDYEQYF. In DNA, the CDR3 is TGTGCCAGCAGTTACTCATTCGGGACAGGGGATTACGAGCAGTACTTC.

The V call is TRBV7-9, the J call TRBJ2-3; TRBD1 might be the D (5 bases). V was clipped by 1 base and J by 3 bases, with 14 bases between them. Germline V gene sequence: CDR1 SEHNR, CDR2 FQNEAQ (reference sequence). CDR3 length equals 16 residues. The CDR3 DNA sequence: TGTGCCAGCAGCTTAGGGAGTGGGGCATGGACAGATACGCAGTATTTT. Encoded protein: CASSLGSGAWTDTQYF.

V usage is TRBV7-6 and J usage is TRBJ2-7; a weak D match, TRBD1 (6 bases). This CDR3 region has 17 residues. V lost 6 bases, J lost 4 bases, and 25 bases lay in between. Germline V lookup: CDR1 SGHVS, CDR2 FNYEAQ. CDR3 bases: TGTGCCAGCAGTTCGAGAGGAATTGGGGACACGATGTACGAGCAGTACTTC. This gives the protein CASSSRGIGDTMYEQYF.

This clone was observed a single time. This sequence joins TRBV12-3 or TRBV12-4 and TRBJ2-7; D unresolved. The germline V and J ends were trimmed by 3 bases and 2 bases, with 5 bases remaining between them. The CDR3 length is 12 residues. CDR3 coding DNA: TGTGCCAGCAGTTTGAGAGCCTACGAGCAGTACTTC. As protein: CASSLRAYEQYF.

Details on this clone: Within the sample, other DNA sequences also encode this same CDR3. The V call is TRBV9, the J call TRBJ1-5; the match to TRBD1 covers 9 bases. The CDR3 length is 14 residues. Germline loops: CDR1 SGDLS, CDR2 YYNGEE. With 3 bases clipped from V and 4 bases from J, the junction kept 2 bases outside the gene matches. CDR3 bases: TGTGCCAGCAGCGCCGGGACAGGGAATCAGCCCCAGCATTTT. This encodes CASSAGTGNQPQHF. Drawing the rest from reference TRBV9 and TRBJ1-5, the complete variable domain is DSGVTQTPKHLITATGQRVTLRCSPRSGDLSVYWYQQSLDQGLQFLIQYYNGEERAKGNILERFSAQQFPDLHSELNLSSLELGDSALYFCASSAGTGNQPQHFGDGTRLSIL.

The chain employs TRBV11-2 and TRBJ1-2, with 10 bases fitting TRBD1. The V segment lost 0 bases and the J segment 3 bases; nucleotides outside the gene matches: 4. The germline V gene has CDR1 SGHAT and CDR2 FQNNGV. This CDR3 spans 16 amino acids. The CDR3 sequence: CASSLDPGTGDYGYTF. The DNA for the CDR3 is TGTGCCAGCAGCTTAGACCCCGGGACAGGGGACTATGGCTACACCTTC. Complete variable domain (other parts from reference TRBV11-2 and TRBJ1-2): EAGVAQSPRYKIIEKRQSVAFWCNPISGHATLYWYQQILGQGPKLLIQFQNNGVVDDSQLPKDRFSAERLKGVDSTLKIQPAKLEDSAVYLCASSLDPGTGDYGYTFGSGTRLTVV.

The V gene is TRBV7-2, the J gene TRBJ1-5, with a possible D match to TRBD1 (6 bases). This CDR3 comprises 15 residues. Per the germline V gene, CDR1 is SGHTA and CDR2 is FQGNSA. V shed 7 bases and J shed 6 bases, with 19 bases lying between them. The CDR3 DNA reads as TGTGCCAGCACCCTAGATAGAGGGGGTCGTCAGCCCCAGCATTTT. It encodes CASTLDRGGRQPQHF.

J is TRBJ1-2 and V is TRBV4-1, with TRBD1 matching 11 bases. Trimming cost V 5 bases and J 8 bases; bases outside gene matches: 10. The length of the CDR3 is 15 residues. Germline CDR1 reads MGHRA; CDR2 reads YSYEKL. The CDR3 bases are TGCGCCAGCAGCACACGGACAGGGGGCGCGGAAGGCTACACCTTC. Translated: CASSTRTGGAEGYTF.

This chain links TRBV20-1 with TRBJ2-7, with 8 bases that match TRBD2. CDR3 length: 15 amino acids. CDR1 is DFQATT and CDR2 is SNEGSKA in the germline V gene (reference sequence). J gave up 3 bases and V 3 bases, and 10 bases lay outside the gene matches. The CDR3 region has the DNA TGCAGTGCTAGTCCTACCGGGACTAGTCTCTACGAGCAGTACTTC. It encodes CSASPTGTSLYEQYF.

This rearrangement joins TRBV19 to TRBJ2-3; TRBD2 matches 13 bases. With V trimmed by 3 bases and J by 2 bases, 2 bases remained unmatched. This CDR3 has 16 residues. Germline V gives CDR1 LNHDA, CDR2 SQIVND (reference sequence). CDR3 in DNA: TGTGCCAGTAGTATGGGGACTAGCGGGACCACAGATACGCAGTATTTT. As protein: CASSMGTSGTTDTQYF.

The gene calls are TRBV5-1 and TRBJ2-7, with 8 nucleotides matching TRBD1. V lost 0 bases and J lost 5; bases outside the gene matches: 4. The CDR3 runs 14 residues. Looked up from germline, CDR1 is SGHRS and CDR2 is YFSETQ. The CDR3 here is CASSLGGQANEQYF. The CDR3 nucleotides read TGCGCCAGCAGCTTGGGGGGACAGGCTAACGAGCAGTACTTC.

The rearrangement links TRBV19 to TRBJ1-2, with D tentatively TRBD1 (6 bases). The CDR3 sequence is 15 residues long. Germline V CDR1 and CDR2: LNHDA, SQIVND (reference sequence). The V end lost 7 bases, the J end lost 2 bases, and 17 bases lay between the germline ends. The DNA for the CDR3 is TGTGCCAGTAAGGGGGGGGCTTTGCTCAACTATGGCTACACCTTC. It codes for CASKGGALLNYGYTF.